One and the same sample provided the 21 T cell receptor beta chains below, sequenced in a study of beta chain features in type 1 diabetes. What was sequenced were expressed TCRB transcripts, since all of the isolated RNA had been reverse transcribed. Profiled with immunoSEQ multiplex PCR; TCRdb holds only in-frame clones, not every one. The table lists roughly 140,000 clones, roughly 8.1% of them singletons. The sequenced material came from central memory CD4+ T cells from blood. These receptors all come from a man between 18 and 35 years old in good health.

A few counts support this clone. This sequence joins TRBV9 and TRBJ1-1; D possibly corresponds to TRBD1 (6 bases). Deletions cut 3 bases from V and 11 bases from J, with 17 bases between. The CDR3 extends over 13 amino acids. The germline V gene encodes CDR1 SGDLS and CDR2 YYNGEE. The CDR3 sequence is CASSAGGGDSAFF. DNA for the CDR3: TGTGCCAGCAGCGCTGGAGGGGGGGATAGTGCTTTCTTT.

This clone was detected a few times. The rearrangement links TRBV6-5 to TRBJ1-1; 10 bases map to TRBD1. V trimming: 8 bases; J trimming: 10 bases; junction bases outside the gene matches: 13. Germline V gene lookup returns CDR1 MNHEY and CDR2 SVGAGI. CDR3 length: 14 amino acids. The CDR3 is CASREGQGFVGAFF. The CDR3 bases are TGTGCCAGCCGGGAGGGACAGGGGTTCGTGGGAGCTTTCTTT.

The CDR3 reads CASSTGQVGYSSYEQYF. The CDR3 nucleotides read TGCGCCAGCAGCACCGGACAGGTTGGATATAGCTCCTACGAGCAGTACTTC. The chain is built from TRBV5-1 and TRBJ2-7, with 7 bases aligning to TRBD1. Germline values: CDR1 SGHRS, CDR2 YFSETQ. With 4 bases clipped from V and 0 bases from J, the junction kept 13 bases outside the gene matches. This CDR3 has 17 residues.

This clone occurred a few times. The genes are TRBV5-6 and TRBJ2-5, with a tentative D call TRBD2 (5 bases). Germline CDR1 is SGHDT and CDR2 is YYEEEE. Trimming removed 0 bases from V and 1 base from J, with 16 bases in between. This CDR3 has 17 amino acids. CDR3 protein: CASSLDYPGKSQETQYF. CDR3 bases: TGTGCCAGCAGCTTGGATTATCCGGGGAAGAGCCAAGAGACCCAGTACTTC. Variable domain in full (rest from reference TRBV5-6 and TRBJ2-5): DAGVTQSPTHLIKTRGQQVTLRCSPKSGHDTVSWYQQALGQGPQFIFQYYEEEERQRGNFPDRFSGHQFPNYSSELNVNALLLGDSALYLCASSLDYPGKSQETQYFGPGTRLLVL.

This clone was picked up a small number of times. The CDR3 protein is CASSLGRGIGYTF. In DNA, the CDR3 is TGTGCCAGCAGCTTGGGAAGGGGGATCGGCTACACCTTC. V and J are TRBV5-6 and TRBJ1-2; perhaps TRBD1 as D (6 bases). In germline, CDR1 is SGHDT, CDR2 YYEEEE. This CDR3 spans 13 amino acids. V was shortened by 0 bases and J by 8 bases, with 11 bases between the two germline ends.

At least ten counts were recorded for this clone. This chain uses TRBV30 with TRBJ2-7; 7 nucleotides agree with TRBD2. The CDR3 contains 14 residues. Germline V gene sequence: CDR1 GTSNPN, CDR2 SVGIG (reference sequence). The V segment lost 2 bases and the J segment 3 bases; nucleotides outside the gene matches: 7. CDR3 coding DNA: TGTGCCTGGAGTCTCCTGGGAGGGCTCTACGAGCAGTACTTC. Amino acids: CAWSLLGGLYEQYF.

This chain links TRBV11-2 with TRBJ2-5; the match to TRBD2 covers 9 bases. CDR1 and CDR2 (germline): SGHAT, FQNNGV. The CDR3 has 14 amino acids. V was pared by 4 bases and J by 2 bases, with 2 bases of the junction left unmatched. CDR3 nucleotide sequence: TGTGCCAGCAGCTCTAGCGGGGTGCAAGAGACCCAGTACTTC. Translated, it gives CASSSSGVQETQYF. The whole variable domain, filled in from reference TRBV11-2 and TRBJ2-5, reads EAGVAQSPRYKIIEKRQSVAFWCNPISGHATLYWYQQILGQGPKLLIQFQNNGVVDDSQLPKDRFSAERLKGVDSTLKIQPAKLEDSAVYLCASSSSGVQETQYFGPGTRLLVL.

This clone appeared a few times. The V and J genes are TRBV7-8 and TRBJ2-5; TRBD2 agrees at 8 bases. CDR1 and CDR2 from the germline V gene are SGHVS and FQNEAQ. The CDR3 loop spans 14 amino acids. Trimming removed 3 bases from V and 2 bases from J; junction bases left unmatched: 2. Here the CDR3 DNA reads TGTGCCAGCAGCTTTGGCGGGGGGCAAGAGACCCAGTACTTC. This codes for CASSFGGGQETQYF.

This clone turned up a few times. The chain employs TRBV10-3 and TRBJ2-7, with D possibly being TRBD1 (6 bases). Deletions cut 2 bases from V and 3 bases from J, with 11 bases between. The CDR3 is made up of 14 amino acids. Germline-derived CDR1 and CDR2 are ENHRY and SYGVKD. CDR3 DNA sequence: TGTGCCATCAGTGAGCGGTTAGGGGGCTACGAGCAGTACTTC. This gives the protein CAISERLGGYEQYF.

The chain joins TRBV11-2 to TRBJ2-1; a weak D match, TRBD2 (5 bases). The V gene's germline CDR1 is SGHAT and CDR2 FQNNGV. This CDR3 is built from 14 residues. The V and J ends lost 2 bases and 3 bases respectively, with 8 bases between them. CDR3 sequence (DNA): TGTGCCAGCAGCTTAAGCGGCCGCTACAATGAGCAGTTCTTC. This translates into CASSLSGRYNEQFF.

This chain connects TRBV11-1 to TRBJ1-2; D remains unclear. V lost 5 bases and J lost 2, with 9 bases in between. The CDR3 spans 13 residues. The germline gives CDR1 SGHAT, CDR2 FQDESV (reference sequence). CDR3 sequence (DNA): TGTGCCAGCAGCCCCGACAAGAACTATGGCTACACCTTC. Translated: CASSPDKNYGYTF.

V is TRBV7-2 and J is TRBJ2-3; TRBD2 matches at 7 bases. J was trimmed by 3 bases and V by 6 bases; bases with no gene match: 6. The CDR3 totals 14 residues. The germline V gene has CDR1 SGHTA and CDR2 FQGNSA. CDR3 DNA: TGTGCCAGCAGAGGCGGGAGACGAACAGATACGCAGTATTTT. It is translated as CASRGGRRTDTQYF.

The V call is TRBV5-4, the J call TRBJ2-1; tentative D call: TRBD1 (6 bases). V lost 2 bases to trimming and J lost 5 bases, with 17 bases between them. This CDR3 region has 16 residues. Germline V gives CDR1 SGHNT, CDR2 YYREEE (reference sequence). CDR3 bases: TGTGCCAGCAGCTTTGGGCCCCCGAGACAGGACAATGAGCAGTTCTTC. It yields the protein CASSFGPPRQDNEQFF.

The genes are TRBV6-6 and TRBJ2-7; TRBD1 is a possible D gene (6 bases). Germline values: CDR1 MNHNY, CDR2 SVGAGI (reference sequence). The CDR3 length is 14 residues. V lost 7 bases, J lost 6 bases, and 19 bases lay in between. The DNA for the CDR3 is TGTGCCAGCACCATAGCAGGGGTCATCTCCGAGCAGTACTTC. It encodes CASTIAGVISEQYF.

The J gene is TRBJ2-7, the V gene TRBV19, with D possibly matching TRBD1 (5 bases). Per germline, CDR1 LNHDA and CDR2 SQIVND (reference sequence). V gave up 3 bases and J gave up 6 bases, with 6 bases separating them. The CDR3 covers 11 residues. The CDR3 nucleotides read TGTGCCAGTAGTATTGGGGCCGAGCAGTACTTC. Its translation is CASSIGAEQYF.

The V and J genes are TRBV5-6 and TRBJ1-1; D is ambiguous. The CDR3 has 12 amino acids. V was trimmed by 4 bases and J by 7 bases, leaving 11 bases between them. Germline V gene sequence: CDR1 SGHDT, CDR2 YYEEEE. The CDR3 reads CASSVPGFEAFF. For the CDR3, the DNA is TGTGCCAGCAGCGTACCGGGATTTGAAGCTTTCTTT.

The chain couples TRBV5-1 to TRBJ2-5; tentatively, D is TRBD1 (6 bases). The CDR3 contains 13 residues. The germline V gene has CDR1 SGHRS and CDR2 YFSETQ. Trimming shortened V by 4 bases and J by 5 bases, and 12 bases separated the two germline ends. CDR3 in amino acids: CASSEQGSETQYF. CDR3 sequence (DNA): TGCGCCAGCAGCGAACAGGGATCGGAGACCCAGTACTTC.

In this sample, this clone turned up many times. The rearrangement uses TRBV4-2 and TRBJ1-4; the match to TRBD1 covers 9 bases. Germline trimming cut 1 base from V and 7 bases from J; bases unmatched to any gene: 7. This CDR3 has 16 residues. The V gene's germline CDR1 is LGHNA and CDR2 YNFKEQ. CDR3 protein: CASSQVSAGQGEKLFF. As DNA, the CDR3 is TGTGCCAGCAGCCAAGTCTCCGCGGGACAGGGTGAAAAACTGTTTTTT.

In its sample, this clone was seen many times. The chain links TRBV10-3 to TRBJ2-3, with 8 bases aligning to TRBD1. CDR1 is ENHRY, CDR2 SYGVKD, per germline. Trimming took 6 bases from V and 3 from J; bases not matched to a gene: 5. This CDR3 has 14 residues. The CDR3 region has the DNA TGTGCCATCAGCGGACAGGGATTGACAGATACGCAGTATTTT. This translates into CAISGQGLTDTQYF.

The V call is TRBV9, the J call TRBJ2-1, with 8 bases aligning to TRBD1. The germline gives CDR1 SGDLS, CDR2 YYNGEE. CDR3 size: 16 residues. V gave up 0 bases and J gave up 10 bases; unmatched junction bases: 12. CDR3 in amino acids: CASSVGWGLDRVEQFF. In DNA form, the CDR3 reads TGTGCCAGCAGCGTAGGGTGGGGGCTGGACAGGGTGGAGCAGTTCTTC.

This sequence joins TRBV28 and TRBJ1-3; D perhaps matches TRBD1 (6 bases). The CDR3 consists of 14 residues. From germline, CDR1 is MDHEN and CDR2 SYDVKM. V shed 7 bases and J shed 2 bases, with 12 bases lying between them. CDR3 in amino acids: CASKLNRAGNTIYF. For the CDR3, the DNA is TGTGCCAGCAAGCTCAACAGGGCTGGAAACACCATATATTTT.